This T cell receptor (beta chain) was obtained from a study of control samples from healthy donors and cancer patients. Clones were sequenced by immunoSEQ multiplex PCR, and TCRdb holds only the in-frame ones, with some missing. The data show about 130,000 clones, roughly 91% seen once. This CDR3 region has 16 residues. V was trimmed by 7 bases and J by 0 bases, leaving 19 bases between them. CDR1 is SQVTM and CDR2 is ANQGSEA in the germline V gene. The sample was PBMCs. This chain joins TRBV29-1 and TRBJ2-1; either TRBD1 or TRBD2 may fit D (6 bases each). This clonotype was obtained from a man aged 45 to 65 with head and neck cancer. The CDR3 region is CSGGKGGPSSYNEQFF. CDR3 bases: TGCAGCGGTGGGAAGGGGGGACCTAGCTCCTACAATGAGCAGTTCTTC.